The 31 T cell receptor beta chains reported below all come from one sample, sequenced in a study of CD8 T cells in Susac syndrome. RNA, at roughly 0.5 to 1 ug, was reverse transcribed with random hexamers. TCRdb processed the immunoSEQ multiplex PCR reads anew with MiXCR; each CDR3 protein has one entry. The sample carries 150,000 to 200,000 distinct CDR3 sequences, more than 90% recorded once. The sample was CD4+ T cells from PBMCs. Receptor source: a human donor with Susac syndrome.

This chain uses TRBV2 with TRBJ2-2, with D tentatively TRBD2 (5 bases). Germline V gene sequence: CDR1 SNHLY, CDR2 FYNNEI. Trimming left V 7 bases short and J 2 bases short, with 11 bases between. This CDR3 comprises 14 residues. CDR3 DNA sequence: TGTGCCAGCAAGGAGGCGGTAAACACCGGGGAGCTGTTTTTT. It yields the protein CASKEAVNTGELFF.

The rearrangement links TRBV20-1 to TRBJ2-5; 10 bases fit TRBD1. This CDR3 spans 14 amino acids. After removal of 6 bases from V and 2 bases from J, the junction contained 6 bases not matched to a gene. The germline V gene has CDR1 DFQATT and CDR2 SNEGSKA (reference sequence). The CDR3 loop reads CSAKDRGLQETQYF. The CDR3 DNA follows: TGCAGTGCAAAAGACAGGGGGCTTCAAGAGACCCAGTACTTC.

V is TRBV6-2 or TRBV6-3 and J is TRBJ1-5, with no clear D. The V and J ends lost 2 bases and 9 bases respectively, with 11 bases between them. CDR1 is MNHEY, CDR2 SVGEGT, per germline. CDR3 length equals 13 residues. Written as DNA, the CDR3 is TGTGCCAGCAGTTACGACTCGGTCACGCCCCAGCATTTT. Translating it yields CASSYDSVTPQHF.

This clonotype was picked up one time. This rearrangement joins TRBV4-1 to TRBJ1-5, with unresolved D. CDR1 and CDR2 from the germline V gene are MGHRA and YSYEKL. Trimming left V 0 bases short and J 6 bases short, with 6 bases between. The CDR3 contains 13 residues. The CDR3: CASSQELRQPQHF. The DNA for the CDR3 is TGCGCCAGCAGCCAAGAGTTGCGTCAGCCCCAGCATTTT.

The rearrangement joins TRBV28 to TRBJ1-3, with a weak D call TRBD1 (6 bases). Germline CDR1 reads MDHEN; CDR2 reads SYDVKM. V dropped 5 bases and J dropped 0 bases, with 11 bases sitting between them. The CDR3 extends over 15 amino acids. The CDR3 DNA is TGTGCCAGCAGTCACGGACAGTCCTCTGGAAACACCATATATTTT. Amino acid sequence: CASSHGQSSGNTIYF.

The rearrangement uses TRBV15 and TRBJ2-5; tentative D call: TRBD1 (5 bases). V was shortened by 5 bases and J by 4 bases, with 14 bases between the two germline ends. The CDR3 is 14 amino acids. Germline CDR1 reads LNHNV; CDR2 reads YYDKDF (reference sequence). The CDR3 nucleotides are TGTGCCACCAGCGCTAACGACAGAGGAGAGACCCAGTACTTC. Amino acid sequence: CATSANDRGETQYF.

This clonotype occurred once. This chain links TRBV5-6 with TRBJ1-2; 11 positions match TRBD1. The J segment lost 4 bases and the V segment lost 5 bases, leaving 7 bases of the junction unmatched. The CDR3 is 15 amino acids. CDR1 and CDR2 (germline): SGHDT, YYEEEE. CDR3 region: CASRPGTGGPYGYTF. CDR3 in DNA: TGTGCCAGCAGACCCGGGACAGGGGGTCCCTATGGCTACACCTTC.

The chain joins TRBV5-1 to TRBJ2-1; 12 bases line up with TRBD2. Germline assignment: CDR1 SGHRS and CDR2 YFSETQ. Losses at the gene ends were 4 bases for V and 8 bases for J; bases not matched to a gene: 10. This CDR3 contains 16 residues. DNA for the CDR3: TGCGCCAGCAGCCTGGGGACTAGCGGGTTAGGATATGAGCAGTTCTTC. This sequence encodes CASSLGTSGLGYEQFF. The full variable domain, with the rest looked up from reference TRBV5-1 and TRBJ2-1, is KAGVTQTPRYLIKTRGQQVTLSCSPISGHRSVSWYQQTPGQGLQFLFEYFSETQRNKGNFPGRFSGRQFSNSRSEMNVSTLELGDSALYLCASSLGTSGLGYEQFFGPGTRLTVL.

The V gene is TRBV11-2, the J gene TRBJ2-7; the D gene is possibly TRBD1 (6 bases). The V end was cut by 4 bases, the J end by 4 bases, with 14 bases between. Per the germline V gene, CDR1 is SGHAT and CDR2 is FQNNGV. This CDR3 comprises 14 residues. The CDR3 loop is CASSSTRGPYEQYF. The CDR3 region has the DNA TGTGCCAGCAGCTCCACCAGGGGACCTTACGAGCAGTACTTC.

This clonotype has just one count. The chain carries TRBV14 and TRBJ2-1; TRBD1 matches at 8 bases. V lost 4 bases and J lost 6; bases outside the gene matches: 11. CDR3 length: 16 residues. Germline V gene data show CDR1 as SGHDN and CDR2 as FVKESK. The CDR3 here is CASSRRTGTSFNEQFF. In DNA, the CDR3 is TGTGCCAGCAGCCGCCGGACAGGGACCTCTTTCAATGAGCAGTTCTTC.

The chain joins TRBV20-1 to TRBJ1-5; TRBD1 might be the D (6 bases). The CDR3 runs 16 residues. The germline CDR1 and CDR2 sequences are DFQATT and SNEGSKA (reference sequence). V dropped 6 bases and J dropped 6 bases, with 24 bases sitting between them. CDR3 in DNA: TGCAGTGCCCAAGACGAGGGCACAGGGTCCGGTCAGCCCCAGCATTTT. The encoded protein is CSAQDEGTGSGQPQHF.

V and J are TRBV29-1 and TRBJ2-3; D is uncertain. The CDR3 spans 13 residues. Germline CDR1 reads SQVTM; CDR2 reads ANQGSEA. The ends were cut back, 5 bases at V and 1 base at J, with 10 bases in the middle. The CDR3 region has the DNA TGCAGCGTTCTAGTAAAGGGCACAGATACGCAGTATTTT. As protein: CSVLVKGTDTQYF.

The chain links TRBV7-3 to TRBJ2-7; D is ambiguous. The CDR3 covers 14 residues. Germline V gives CDR1 SGHTA, CDR2 FQGTGA. V lost 2 bases and J 0 bases, leaving 8 bases between the germline ends. The CDR3, as DNA: TGTGCCAGCAGCTTAGGTCCCACCTCCTACGAGCAGTACTTC. This translates into CASSLGPTSYEQYF.

The chain carries TRBV6-6 and TRBJ1-1; maybe TRBD1 (6 bases). CDR3 length: 14 amino acids. Trimming shortened V by 5 bases and J by 4 bases, and 14 bases separated the two germline ends. Germline CDR1 MNHNY, CDR2 SVGAGI (reference sequence). The CDR3 nucleotides read TGTGCCAGCAGTGAGAACAGGGTTGTCACTGAAGCTTTCTTT. Amino acid sequence: CASSENRVVTEAFF.

The V call is TRBV20-1, the J call TRBJ1-2; D call uncertain. Trimming left V 2 bases short and J 7 bases short, with 17 bases between. From germline, CDR1 is DFQATT and CDR2 SNEGSKA (reference sequence). This CDR3 region has 14 residues. The CDR3 bases are TGCAGTGCTAGACCCAAGGGCCCTTGGAGTGGCTACACCTTC. Translated: CSARPKGPWSGYTF.

The sample holds one count of this clonotype. The chain couples TRBV30 to TRBJ2-7; D is uncertain. This CDR3 has 15 amino acids. With 4 bases removed from V and 7 bases from J, the gap between germline ends came to 23 bases. Germline values: CDR1 GTSNPN, CDR2 SVGIG (reference sequence). CDR3 DNA: TGTGCCTGGATTGATGAGGCAGCCGGATTATGGGAGCAGTACTTC. The encoded protein is CAWIDEAAGLWEQYF.

The chain has TRBV6-5 and TRBJ2-4; possible D gene TRBD1, 6 bases. The length of the CDR3 is 15 residues. Germline CDR1 and CDR2: MNHEY and SVGAGI. V was shortened by 4 bases and J by 0 bases, with 10 bases between the two germline ends. The DNA for the CDR3 is TGTGCCAGCAGTTCGGTCAGGGGAGCCAAAAACATTCAGTACTTC. Translating gives CASSSVRGAKNIQYF.

The chain uses TRBV12-3 or TRBV12-4 and TRBJ1-4; D unresolved. Trimming left V 6 bases short and J 1 base short, with 9 bases between. This CDR3 comprises 14 residues. CDR3 protein: CASREGVTNEKLFF. Here the CDR3 DNA reads TGTGCCAGCAGGGAGGGAGTAACTAATGAAAAACTGTTTTTT.

The chain links TRBV9 to TRBJ2-1, with 13 bases that match TRBD2. CDR3 length: 16 residues. Germline V gene sequence: CDR1 SGDLS, CDR2 YYNGEE. The J segment lost 9 bases and the V segment lost 0 bases, leaving 6 bases of the junction unmatched. CDR3 in DNA: TGTGCCAGCAGCGTAGGTACTAGCGGGGGGGTGAGTGAGCAGTTCTTC. Amino acid sequence: CASSVGTSGGVSEQFF.

The rearrangement uses TRBV14 and TRBJ2-3; D is unclear. CDR3 size: 14 residues. Germline V lookup: CDR1 SGHDN, CDR2 FVKESK. Trimming took off 1 base at V and 5 bases at J, with 10 bases between the two ends. In DNA form, the CDR3 reads TGTGCCAGCAGCCAAGTACATATGCAAGATACGCAGTATTTT. Its translation: CASSQVHMQDTQYF.

The V call is TRBV4-3, the J call TRBJ2-3; 9 bases are a match to TRBD2. This CDR3 is built from 19 residues. With 0 bases clipped from V and 4 bases from J, the junction kept 14 bases outside the gene matches. The germline V gene has CDR1 LGHNA and CDR2 YSLEER. The CDR3 nucleotides read TGCGCCAGCAGCCAAGATCGTGGCGGGGGGGCTATTACAGCAGATACGCAGTATTTT. Residues: CASSQDRGGGAITADTQYF.

This rearrangement joins TRBV2 to TRBJ2-7, with D tentatively TRBD2 (6 bases). Germline V gives CDR1 SNHLY, CDR2 FYNNEI. V lost 9 bases, J lost 9 bases, and 15 bases lay in between. CDR3 length: 11 residues. CDR3: CASTALGGQYF. As DNA, the CDR3 is TGTGCCAGTACTGCCTTGGGGGGGCAGTACTTC.

The chain combines TRBV12-3 or TRBV12-4 with TRBJ1-2; 7 positions agree with TRBD1. V shed 0 bases, J shed 7 bases, and the junction held 8 bases outside the gene matches. The CDR3 has 15 amino acids. CDR3 amino acids: CASSLAGGGVGGYTF. CDR3 in DNA: TGTGCCAGCAGTTTAGCGGGAGGGGGCGTTGGTGGCTACACCTTC.

The chain links TRBV30 to TRBJ1-1; a possible D gene is TRBD1 (6 bases). Per the germline V gene, CDR1 is GTSNPN and CDR2 is SVGIG (reference sequence). There are 15 residues in the CDR3. The V and J ends lost 5 bases and 1 base respectively, with 17 bases between them. The CDR3 DNA is TGTGCCTGGGGGACCGGGGGGGCCACGAACACTGAAGCTTTCTTT. Amino acid sequence: CAWGTGGATNTEAFF. The full variable domain, with the rest looked up from reference TRBV30 and TRBJ1-1, is SQTIHQWPATLVQPVGSPLSLECTVEGTSNPNLYWYRQAAGRGLQLLFYSVGIGQISSEVPQNLSASRPQDRQFILSSKKLLLSDSGFYLCAWGTGGATNTEAFFGQGTRLTVV.

The rearrangement joins TRBV15 to TRBJ1-2; D gene uncertain. CDR1 is LNHNV, CDR2 YYDKDF, per germline (reference sequence). Trimming left V 0 bases short and J 10 bases short, with 6 bases between. This CDR3 is built from 11 residues. The CDR3 DNA reads TGTGCCACCAGCAGAGATTTAGCCTACACCTTC. Residues: CATSRDLAYTF.

The chain links TRBV7-8 to TRBJ2-2, with TRBD2 identical over 8 bases. V dropped 1 base and J dropped 7; count of bases not matched to a gene: 5. Germline CDR1 and CDR2: SGHVS and FQNEAQ. This CDR3 contains 15 residues. This CDR3 is CASSLVVAGRGELFF. CDR3 DNA: TGTGCCAGCAGCTTAGTCGTAGCGGGGCGCGGGGAGCTGTTTTTT.

V usage is TRBV30 and J usage is TRBJ2-7; unclear D gene. From germline, CDR1 is GTSNPN and CDR2 SVGIG (reference sequence). V lost 1 base and J 5 bases, leaving 6 bases between the germline ends. There are 11 residues in the CDR3. CDR3: CAWSGFNEQYF. CDR3 nucleotide sequence: TGTGCCTGGAGTGGATTCAACGAGCAGTACTTC.

The chain combines TRBV23-1 with TRBJ2-3, with 9 positions matching TRBD2. TRBV23-1 is sorted into the ORF group, with uncertain function. The CDR3 extends over 14 amino acids. V gave up 3 bases and J gave up 6 bases; unmatched junction bases: 4. CDR3 amino acids: CASSQLAGGDTQYF. Written as DNA, the CDR3 is TGCGCCAGCAGTCAGCTGGCGGGGGGGGATACGCAGTATTTT.

V is TRBV4-1 and J is TRBJ1-5, with a possible D match to TRBD1 (6 bases). Germline assignment: CDR1 MGHRA and CDR2 YSYEKL. Trimming shortened V by 2 bases and J by 2 bases, and 16 bases separated the two germline ends. The CDR3 has 17 residues. The CDR3 sequence: CASSQPKTGIGNQPQHF. The CDR3 DNA reads as TGCGCCAGCAGCCAACCGAAAACAGGGATAGGCAATCAGCCCCAGCATTTT.

This clonotype was detected only once. This chain connects TRBV19 to TRBJ2-7; possible D gene TRBD1, 5 bases. CDR1 is LNHDA and CDR2 is SQIVND in the germline V gene (reference sequence). The CDR3 length is 16 residues. Trimming stripped 4 bases from V and 0 bases from J, with 16 bases between. The CDR3 sequence: CASSTPGQGYSYEQYF. The CDR3 nucleotides read TGTGCCAGTAGTACCCCCGGGCAGGGCTACTCCTACGAGCAGTACTTC.

This chain links TRBV19 with TRBJ1-1; D uncertain. Germline V CDR1 and CDR2: LNHDA, SQIVND (reference sequence). This CDR3 comprises 15 residues. Trimming took 2 bases from V and 0 from J, leaving 10 bases between them. The CDR3 protein is CASSIQPQMNTEAFF. In nucleotides, the CDR3 is TGTGCCAGTAGTATACAGCCTCAGATGAACACTGAAGCTTTCTTT.